A selection of T cell receptor beta chains follows, all from one sample in a study of follicular helper T cells after annual influenza vaccination. Only in-frame clones appear in the TCRdb table, and some are missing; sequencing was by immunoSEQ multiplex PCR. The table has some 9,000 clones, about 80% seen once. Material: CXCR5+ CD38- circulating T follicular helper cells from blood, obtained on the day of influenza vaccination. These receptors were collected from an adult who received the influenza vaccine. Each CDR3 is given with its conserved first and last residue. The order of the fields is D gene, clone size, V gene, J gene, CDR3 protein, CDR3 DNA. A D gene is named only where the DNA matches it firmly. Only part of the rows carry a size: once, few, many, or a class if the clone is expanded.

>-|-|TRBV19|TRBJ2-5
CASSPRYQETQYF
TGTGCCAGTAGTCCGCGGTACCAAGAGACCCAGTACTTC
>-|-|TRBV15|TRBJ1-4
CATSRDGRNNEKLFF
TGTGCCACCAGCAGGGATGGACGGAATAATGAAAAACTGTTTTTT
>-|-|TRBV5-8|TRBJ1-3
CASSLYRLSGNTIYF
TGTGCCAGCAGCTTGTACAGGCTTTCTGGAAACACCATATATTTT
>-|-|TRBV11-2|TRBJ2-2
CASSLGGQNTGELFF
TGTGCCAGCAGCTTAGGCGGGCAGAACACCGGGGAGCTGTTTTTT
>TRBD2|once|TRBV5-4|TRBJ2-2
CASSPGTSGGAVAGELFF
TGTGCCAGCAGCCCCGGGACTAGCGGGGGGGCTGTCGCCGGGGAGCTGTTTTTT
>-|-|TRBV6-1|TRBJ1-2
CASSTLPGNYGYTF
TGTGCCAGCAGTACCCTGCCAGGGAACTATGGCTACACCTTC
>-|-|TRBV7-8|TRBJ1-2
CASSLTHPGGGDLATF
TGTGCCAGCAGCTTAACTCACCCGGGCGGCGGCGATTTGGCTACCTTC
>-|few|TRBV10-3|TRBJ2-5
CAISEGHVETQYF
TGTGCCATCAGTGAGGGTCACGTGGAGACCCAGTACTTC
>-|-|TRBV6-1|TRBJ1-5
CASNPGGQPQHF
TGTGCCAGCAACCCCGGTGGACAGCCCCAGCATTTT
>-|-|TRBV5-1|TRBJ1-1
CASSFSANTEAFF
TGCGCCAGCAGCTTTTCAGCGAACACTGAAGCTTTCTTT
>TRBD1|-|TRBV9|TRBJ1-3
CASSRGDRGGSGNTIYF
TGTGCCAGCAGCAGGGGGGACAGGGGAGGCTCTGGAAACACCATATATTTT
>-|-|TRBV7-8|TRBJ1-1
CASSLGRGGDTEAFF
TGTGCCAGCAGCTTAGGAAGGGGGGGGGACACTGAAGCTTTCTTT
>-|-|TRBV19|TRBJ1-4
CASSTYSTNEKLFF
TGTGCCAGTAGCACCTATTCAACTAATGAAAAACTGTTTTTT
>-|-|TRBV19|TRBJ1-4
CASSVTGGFEKLFF
TGTGCCAGTAGTGTGACAGGAGGATTCGAAAAACTGTTTTTT
>-|-|TRBV6-5|TRBJ1-5
CASSYSKLGQPQHF
TGTGCCAGCAGTTACTCGAAGCTAGGCCAGCCCCAGCATTTT
>-|-|TRBV11-2|TRBJ2-1
CASSLDSRDNEQFF
TGTGCCAGCAGCTTGGACTCCCGGGACAATGAGCAGTTCTTC
>-|-|TRBV28|TRBJ1-4
CASSLIGGVNEKLFF
TGTGCCAGCAGTTTAATTGGAGGGGTAAATGAAAAACTGTTTTTT
>TRBD1|-|TRBV15|TRBJ2-7
CATSRDRVSYEQYF
TGTGCCACCAGCCGGGACAGGGTTTCCTACGAGCAGTACTTC
>-|once|TRBV25-1|TRBJ1-1
CASTRSGGNTEAFF
TGTGCCAGCACCAGAAGCGGAGGGAACACTGAAGCTTTCTTT
>TRBD2|-|TRBV5-1|TRBJ2-1
CASSSGTSGGDEQFF
TGCGCCAGCAGCTCCGGGACTAGCGGGGGCGATGAGCAGTTCTTC
>TRBD2|-|TRBV28|TRBJ2-5
CASSLTSGTKTQYF
TGTGCCAGCAGTTTAACTAGCGGGACTAAGACCCAGTACTTC
>-|once|TRBV4-2|TRBJ1-4
CASSIRREREKLFF
TGTGCCAGCAGCATCCGCAGGGAAAGGGAAAAACTGTTTTTT
>TRBD1|once|TRBV28|TRBJ1-2
CASNGGQGASGYTF
TGTGCCAGCAATGGCGGGCAGGGGGCGAGTGGCTACACCTTC
>-|-|TRBV7-8|TRBJ2-3
CASSLVGADTQYF
TGTGCCAGCAGCTTAGTGGGGGCCGATACGCAGTATTTT
>TRBD1|-|TRBV28|TRBJ1-5
CASSRGQAGQPQHF
TGTGCCAGCAGTCGAGGACAGGCAGGTCAGCCCCAGCATTTT
>TRBD1|-|TRBV11-2|TRBJ2-1
CASSSYKGQGYNEQFF
TGTGCCAGCAGCTCTTATAAGGGACAGGGCTACAATGAGCAGTTCTTC
>TRBD2|-|TRBV18|TRBJ2-3
CASSPPHGGGPDTQYF
TGTGCCAGCTCACCACCGCACGGGGGGGGCCCAGATACGCAGTATTTT
>-|-|TRBV28|TRBJ1-1
CASSRPAGGAWQAFF
TGTGCCAGCAGTCGACCCGCTGGGGGCGCGTGGCAAGCTTTCTTT
>TRBD2|-|TRBV5-4|TRBJ2-5
CASSSGTSGGHQETQYF
TGTGCCAGCAGCTCCGGGACTAGCGGGGGGCACCAAGAGACCCAGTACTTC
>-|few|TRBV2|TRBJ2-7
CASRATEAYEQYF
TGTGCCAGCAGGGCTACGGAGGCCTACGAGCAGTACTTC
>-|-|TRBV7-2|TRBJ1-2
CASSLSGDNYGYTF
TGTGCCAGCAGCCTGTCTGGGGATAACTATGGCTACACCTTC
>-|few|TRBV7-9|TRBJ2-7
CASSPPVEGEQYF
TGTGCCAGCAGCCCCCCGGTGGAGGGGGAGCAGTACTTC
>-|-|TRBV19|TRBJ2-6
CASSKEGRHSGANVLTF
TGTGCCAGTAGTAAGGAGGGAAGGCACTCTGGGGCCAACGTCCTGACTTTC
>TRBD1|-|TRBV28|TRBJ1-4
CASSSAGDRVNEKLFF
TGTGCCAGCAGTTCGGCGGGAGACAGGGTCAATGAAAAACTGTTTTTT
>-|-|TRBV7-8|TRBJ2-5
CASSLGPRTVQETQYF
TGTGCCAGCAGCTTAGGTCCGAGGACAGTTCAAGAGACCCAGTACTTC
>-|-|TRBV30|TRBJ1-3
CAWSPTWGGNTIYF
TGTGCCTGGAGCCCCACCTGGGGGGGAAACACCATATATTTT
>TRBD2|-|TRBV6-1|TRBJ2-3
CASRRLAGTDTQYF
TGTGCCAGCAGGCGACTAGCGGGAACAGATACGCAGTATTTT
>TRBD2|-|TRBV28|TRBJ2-4
CASKLGGDLAKNIQYF
TGTGCCAGCAAATTGGGGGGGGATTTAGCCAAAAACATTCAGTACTTC
>-|-|TRBV2|TRBJ2-1
CASEGYGTEIYEQFF
TGTGCCAGCGAGGGGTACGGGACGGAAATTTATGAGCAGTTCTTC
>-|-|TRBV7-2|TRBJ2-7
CASSLASRSQSGEQYF
TGTGCCAGCAGCTTAGCTTCTCGGTCCCAATCTGGGGAGCAGTACTTC
>-|-|TRBV27|TRBJ2-1
CASSGAGARGEQFF
TGTGCCAGCAGTGGAGCCGGGGCCCGGGGGGAGCAGTTCTTC
>-|-|TRBV28|TRBJ2-1
CASSEVRYNEQFF
TGTGCCAGCAGCGAAGTCCGTTACAATGAGCAGTTCTTC
>TRBD2|-|TRBV7-2|TRBJ2-3
CASSRTSGSSDTQYF
TGTGCCAGCAGCCGGACTAGCGGGAGCTCAGATACGCAGTATTTT
>-|few|TRBV28|TRBJ2-1
CASRAGPEQFF
TGTGCCAGCAGGGCCGGACCCGAGCAGTTCTTC
>-|-|TRBV18|TRBJ1-4
CASSPPSTNEKLFF
TGTGCCAGCTCACCACCTTCAACTAATGAAAAACTGTTTTTT
>-|-|TRBV6-1|TRBJ2-5
CASSGNRESNF
TGTGCCAGCAGTGGTAACCGGGAGTCGAACTTC
>-|-|TRBV6-5|TRBJ1-2
CASSLEDGVGYTF
TGTGCCAGCAGCCTCGAGGACGGCGTGGGCTACACCTTC
>TRBD2|-|TRBV5-4|TRBJ2-5
CASSSLGTSGLGETQYF
TGTGCCAGCAGCTCCTTGGGTACTAGCGGGTTAGGGGAGACCCAGTACTTC
>TRBD1|-|TRBV5-4|TRBJ1-1
CASSEDRGGNTEAFF
TGTGCCAGCAGCGAAGACAGGGGGGGAAACACTGAAGCTTTCTTT
>-|-|TRBV23-1|TRBJ1-2
CASSHYDRPSYGYTF
TGCGCCAGCAGTCACTACGACAGGCCCTCGTATGGCTACACCTTC
>-|once|TRBV5-4|TRBJ2-5
CASRSFDAETQYF
TGTGCCAGCAGATCGTTCGATGCAGAGACCCAGTACTTC
>TRBD2|-|TRBV30|TRBJ2-1
CAWSPRTSGEQFF
TGTGCCTGGAGTCCCCGGACTAGCGGAGAGCAGTTCTTC
>-|once|TRBV5-4|TRBJ1-4
CASSLDRSNEKLFF
TGTGCCAGCAGCTTGGACAGATCCAATGAAAAACTGTTTTTT